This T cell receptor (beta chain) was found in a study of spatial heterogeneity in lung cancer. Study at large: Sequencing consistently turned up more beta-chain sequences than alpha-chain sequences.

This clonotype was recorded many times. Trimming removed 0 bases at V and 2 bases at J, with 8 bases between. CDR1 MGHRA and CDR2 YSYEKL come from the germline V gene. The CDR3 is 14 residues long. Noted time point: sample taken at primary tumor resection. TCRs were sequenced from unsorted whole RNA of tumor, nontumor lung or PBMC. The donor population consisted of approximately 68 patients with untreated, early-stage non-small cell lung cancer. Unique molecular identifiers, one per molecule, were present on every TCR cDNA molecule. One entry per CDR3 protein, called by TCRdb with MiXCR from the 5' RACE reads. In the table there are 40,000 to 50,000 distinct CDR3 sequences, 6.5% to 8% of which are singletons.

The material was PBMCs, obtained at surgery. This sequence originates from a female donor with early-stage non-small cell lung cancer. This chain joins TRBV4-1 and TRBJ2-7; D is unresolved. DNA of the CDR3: TGCGCCAGCAGCCAAGACCCGATCGCCTACGAGCAGTACTTC. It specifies CASSQDPIAYEQYF.